This T cell receptor beta chain was recovered during a study of blood T cell repertoires in COVID-19. Study as a whole: The United States, Italy and Spain were the sources of the acute and convalescent COVID-19 samples.

The CDR3 loop spans 14 amino acids. Trimming removed 10 bases at V and 9 bases at J, with 22 bases between. Germline lookup yields CDR1 MNHEY and CDR2 SMNVEV (reference sequence). Per the authors' pipeline: Amplifying reference gene primers gave estimates of nucleated cell counts. Method: immunoSEQ multiplex PCR; TCRdb's copy keeps in-frame clones and lacks some. Clonal size and the V and J genes are those of that table, whereas D and trimming came from the DNA. This sample yields 60,000 to 75,000 clones, of which 88% are seen a single time; approximately 4.6% belongs to the top ten. The TCR was taken from a human donor in a cohort sampled during active COVID-19. V gene TRBV27 combines with J gene TRBJ2-1; D is unresolved. Input material: peripheral blood. CDR3 nucleotides: TGTGCCACCCGCCGGGTTACTGGTACGGGTGAGCAGTTCTTC. Its translation: CATRRVTGTGEQFF.